A single sample is the source of the 7 T cell receptor beta chains below, sequenced in a study of blood T cells in healthy people across ages (dated by TCRdb to the mid-2010s). The method behind the library was 5' RACE. The reads were generated on an Illumina HiSeq 2500. A second PCR of about 7 to 12 cycles was run with a J-beta primer mix and a sample-barcoded 5' primer. TCRdb itself trimmed the public reads at Q25 with fastp, ran MiXCR and retained productive beta chains. Every distinct CDR3 protein forms one entry, paired with its most common genes and DNA. This sample holds 1,100,000 or so distinct CDR3 sequences; 40% to 50% were observed only once. Jointly, the top ten make up over 15% of the sample. Sequenced input: blood. Every receptor here comes from a woman aged 55-70 years in good health.

This clonotype has only a few counts. This rearrangement joins TRBV20-1 to TRBJ1-2; D is unclear. Trimming left V 2 bases short and J 5 bases short, with 9 bases between. Germline values: CDR1 DFQATT, CDR2 SNEGSKA (reference sequence). This CDR3 spans 12 amino acids. CDR3 in amino acids: CSARNTGYGYTF. In DNA, the CDR3 is TGCAGTGCTAGAAATACGGGATATGGCTACACCTTC.

This chain uses TRBV14 with TRBJ2-3, with D unclear. This CDR3 comprises 13 residues. CDR1 and CDR2 from the germline V gene are SGHDN and FVKESK. Trimming took off 4 bases at V and 3 bases at J, with 8 bases between the two ends. The CDR3, as DNA: TGTGCCAGCAGCCCCTACGGGACAGATACGCAGTATTTT. This codes for CASSPYGTDTQYF.

This clonotype turned up a few times. This sequence joins TRBV5-5 and TRBJ2-3; D is unresolved. Germline-derived CDR1 and CDR2 are SGHKS and YYEKEE (reference sequence). Trimming pared 1 base from V and 3 bases from J, leaving 12 bases between. The CDR3 is 15 amino acids. CDR3: CASSLRAVETDTQYF. In nucleotides, the CDR3 is TGTGCCAGCAGCTTGAGGGCGGTGGAAACAGATACGCAGTATTTT.

This clonotype was seen only a few times. The chain combines TRBV11-3 with TRBJ2-1, with no clear D. Trimming left V 3 bases short and J 4 bases short, with 7 bases between. CDR1 is SGHNT and CDR2 is YENEEA in the germline V gene. This CDR3 region has 13 residues. The CDR3 sequence: CASSFGDYNEQFF. The CDR3 DNA is TGTGCCAGCAGCTTCGGCGATTACAATGAGCAGTTCTTC. Variable domain in full (rest from reference TRBV11-3 and TRBJ2-1): EAGVVQSPRYKIIEKKQPVAFWCNPISGHNTLYWYLQNLGQGPELLIRYENEEAVDDSQLPKDRFSAERLKGVDSTLKIQPAELGDSAVYLCASSFGDYNEQFFGPGTRLTVL.

Worth noting for this clonotype: One end of the junction fails to match germline, which may point to a read error. The chain links TRBV29-1 to TRBJ2-1; 7 bases line up with TRBD2. Germline CDR1 is SQVTM and CDR2 is ANQGSEA. The CDR3 is made up of 11 amino acids. The CDR3 loop is CSGEDRAGLFF. In DNA form, the CDR3 reads TGCAGCGGTGAAGATCGAGCGGGATTGTTCTTC.

CDR3 nucleotide sequence: TGTGCCAGCAGCCAATCGGGGTTCGGAGAGACCCAGTACTTC. It encodes CASSQSGFGETQYF. The chain is built from TRBV14 and TRBJ2-5, with D perhaps TRBD2 (5 bases). This CDR3 contains 14 residues. Trimming left V 2 bases short and J 4 bases short, with 11 bases between. Germline V gene lookup returns CDR1 SGHDN and CDR2 FVKESK.

In this sample, this clonotype turned up a few times. V and J are TRBV2 and TRBJ2-1; D gene unclear. The length of the CDR3 is 12 residues. In germline, CDR1 is SNHLY, CDR2 FYNNEI. Trimming removed 7 bases from V and 5 bases from J, with 9 bases in between. The CDR3 loop reads CASMGGNNEQFF. CDR3 in DNA: TGTGCCAGCATGGGCGGAAACAATGAGCAGTTCTTC. The whole variable domain, filled in from reference TRBV2 and TRBJ2-1, reads EPEVTQTPSHQVTQMGQEVILRCVPISNHLYFYWYRQILGQKVEFLVSFYNNEISEKSEIFDDQFSVERPDGSNFTLKIRSTKLEDSAMYFCASMGGNNEQFFGPGTRLTVL.